One sample yielded the 29 T cell receptor beta chains listed below, sequenced in a study of cytomegalovirus exposure and HLA in healthy donors. In the PCR, 60 Vbeta and 13 Jbeta primers were used. Profiling relied on immunoSEQ multiplex PCR, and the TCRdb table lists in-frame clones only, not all of them. The sample lists under 250,000 clones, approximately 84% occurring once. The sample was PBMCs. The source is a girl aged 2-9 years in good health and CMV-seronegative.

The chain is built from TRBV6-5 and TRBJ1-3, with TRBD1 matching 10 bases. V lost 5 bases to trimming and J lost 2 bases; unmatched junction nucleotides: 3. Germline CDR1 MNHEY, CDR2 SVGAGI. The CDR3 is 15 residues long. This CDR3 is CASSPGTGAGNTIYF. The CDR3 coding sequence is TGTGCCAGCAGTCCCGGGACAGGGGCTGGAAACACCATATATTTT.

V and J are TRBV29-1 and TRBJ1-5; weak D call: TRBD1 (6 bases). The germline V gene encodes CDR1 SQVTM and CDR2 ANQGSEA. The length of the CDR3 is 12 residues. The V end was cut by 6 bases, the J end by 4 bases, with 10 bases between. CDR3 loop: CSVGHGNQPQHF. Here the CDR3 DNA reads TGCAGCGTGGGACACGGAAATCAGCCCCAGCATTTT.

This sequence joins TRBV30 and TRBJ2-5, with D possibly TRBD1 on 6 matching bases. Judging by the DNA end, TRBJ2-7 fits better; the J call may be wrong. Per the germline V gene, CDR1 is GTSNPN and CDR2 is SVGIG (reference sequence). CDR3 length: 11 amino acids. CDR3 DNA sequence: TGTGCCTGGGGACAGCCCTACGAGCAGTACTTC. Protein product: CAWGQPYEQYF.

The rearrangement links TRBV5-1 to TRBJ1-1, with 8 bases fitting TRBD1. V dropped 4 bases and J dropped 6; count of bases not matched to a gene: 5. CDR1 is SGHRS and CDR2 is YFSETQ in the germline V gene. The CDR3 spans 13 residues. The CDR3 bases are TGCGCCAGCAGCAAAACAGGGGGGGCTGAAGCTTTCTTT. It specifies CASSKTGGAEAFF.

This clone was picked up a small number of times. This chain uses TRBV4-2 with TRBJ2-5; 10 bases map to TRBD2. J gave up 1 base and V 2 bases, and 10 bases lay outside the gene matches. From germline, CDR1 is LGHNA and CDR2 YNFKEQ. This CDR3 has 18 residues. In DNA, the CDR3 is TGTGCCAGCAGCCAAAGGAAGCGGGAGGGGTTAGGCCAAGAGACCCAGTACTTC. Protein sequence: CASSQRKREGLGQETQYF.

This chain links TRBV2 with TRBJ1-2; D is possibly TRBD1 (6 bases). Trimming took 3 bases from V and 1 from J, leaving 18 bases between them. There are 17 residues in the CDR3. Germline V gene lookup returns CDR1 SNHLY and CDR2 FYNNEI. CDR3 in DNA: TGTGCCAGCAGTGACCACAGGGCCGCCTTTGATAACTATGGCTACACCTTC. It is translated as CASSDHRAAFDNYGYTF.

The CDR3 bases are TGTGCCAGCAGTAGAGGGACTAGCAGTTACAATGAGCAGTTCTTC. It encodes CASSRGTSSYNEQFF. The chain uses TRBV5-4 and TRBJ2-1; 9 bases match TRBD2. The CDR3 covers 15 residues. The trim removed 5 bases at V and 4 bases at J, leaving 7 bases unmatched. Germline V gene data show CDR1 as SGHNT and CDR2 as YYREEE (reference sequence).

The chain combines TRBV27 with TRBJ1-6; D is uncertain. V was pared by 8 bases and J by 7 bases, with 9 bases between. Germline lookup yields CDR1 MNHEY and CDR2 SMNVEV (reference sequence). The CDR3 consists of 12 residues. CDR3 nucleotides: TGTGCCAGCTCAGAAATGAATTCACCCCTCCACTTT. Protein product: CASSEMNSPLHF.

The chain combines TRBV5-1 with TRBJ2-1; 9 bases align to TRBD1. The germline gives CDR1 SGHRS, CDR2 YFSETQ. The CDR3 is made up of 16 amino acids. V trimming: 2 bases; J trimming: 6 bases; junction bases outside the gene matches: 9. CDR3 sequence (DNA): TGCGCCAGCAGCTTAACAACGGGACAGGGAGGCAATGAGCAGTTCTTC. Translated: CASSLTTGQGGNEQFF.

This chain uses TRBV20-1 with TRBJ2-7, with D uncertain. Germline lookup yields CDR1 DFQATT and CDR2 SNEGSKA (reference sequence). The V and J ends lost 6 bases and 3 bases respectively, with 9 bases between them. The CDR3 spans 11 residues. The CDR3 is CSAIPVYEQYF. CDR3 DNA: TGCAGTGCAATACCGGTCTACGAGCAGTACTTC.

This clone occurred a few times. This chain links TRBV30 with TRBJ2-1; 11 bases align to TRBD2. Germline V CDR1 and CDR2: GTSNPN, SVGIG (reference sequence). The V gene end was trimmed by 5 bases and the J gene end by 0 bases; junction bases not matched to a gene: 6. There are 16 residues in the CDR3. The CDR3: CAWGSGRAVSYNEQFF. The CDR3 DNA is TGTGCCTGGGGTAGCGGGAGGGCCGTCTCCTACAATGAGCAGTTCTTC.

DNA of the CDR3: TGCGCCAGCAGCCTGAACGGCGGCGTGAACACTGAAGCTTTCTTT. Protein product: CASSLNGGVNTEAFF. This chain connects TRBV5-1 to TRBJ1-1; no clear D. The CDR3 loop spans 15 amino acids. CDR1 is SGHRS, CDR2 YFSETQ, per germline. V dropped 4 bases and J dropped 0 bases, with 13 bases sitting between them.

The CDR3 DNA reads TGTGCCAGCAGCCAAGCTTTCGGGGAGCTGTTTTTT. Translation: CASSQAFGELFF. This chain links TRBV14 with TRBJ2-2; D gene unclear. Germline CDR1 SGHDN, CDR2 FVKESK. CDR3 size: 12 residues. V was clipped by 1 base and J by 7 bases, with 4 bases between them.

The chain joins TRBV19 to TRBJ1-5, with D maybe TRBD1 (6 bases). Germline V lookup: CDR1 LNHDA, CDR2 SQIVND (reference sequence). The CDR3 consists of 17 residues. Trimming shortened V by 3 bases and J by 2 bases, and 17 bases separated the two germline ends. CDR3 in DNA: TGTGCCAGTAGTATTGGCAAGGTCGCAGGGGGCAATCAGCCCCAGCATTTT. Its protein product is CASSIGKVAGGNQPQHF.

This clone was seen once. The CDR3 DNA follows: TGTGCCAGCAGCTTTGTAGCGGGGGCCGGCGAGCAGTACTTC. The encoded protein is CASSFVAGAGEQYF. The genes are TRBV7-8 and TRBJ2-7, with 9 nucleotides matching TRBD2. Germline assignment: CDR1 SGHVS and CDR2 FQNEAQ. V lost 3 bases to trimming and J lost 6 bases; unmatched junction nucleotides: 6. CDR3 length equals 14 residues.

CDR3 in DNA: TGTGCCTGCCCGTCCTGTGTGCGGGAGGGCCAAGAGACCCAGTACTTC. Its translation is CACPSCVREGQETQYF. This chain joins TRBV30 and TRBJ2-5; 9 positions match TRBD2. The ends lost 6 bases at V and 1 base at J; junction bases unmatched: 12. The CDR3 is made up of 16 amino acids. Germline V gene lookup returns CDR1 GTSNPN and CDR2 SVGIG (reference sequence).

The chain carries TRBV5-1 and TRBJ2-1; D unclear. The CDR3 is 12 residues long. Trimming removed 4 bases from V and 8 bases from J, with 10 bases in between. Germline V gene data show CDR1 as SGHRS and CDR2 as YFSETQ. The CDR3 coding sequence is TGCGCCAGCAGCCTTCTCTTTGATGAGCAGTTCTTC. Protein: CASSLLFDEQFF.

The chain joins TRBV6-5 to TRBJ2-7; 10 bases are a match to TRBD2. The CDR3 sequence is 15 residues long. CDR1 MNHEY and CDR2 SVGAGI come from the germline V gene. The J segment lost 0 bases and the V segment lost 2 bases, leaving 1 base of the junction unmatched. The CDR3 DNA is TGTGCCAGCAGTTACCTAGCGGGGGTCTCCTACGAGCAGTACTTC. It is translated as CASSYLAGVSYEQYF.

In its sample, this clone was seen a few times. The rearrangement joins TRBV30 to TRBJ2-7; maybe TRBD1 (6 bases). V was clipped by 3 bases and J by 3 bases, with 9 bases between them. This CDR3 is built from 12 residues. Per the germline V gene, CDR1 is GTSNPN and CDR2 is SVGIG (reference sequence). CDR3 sequence: CAWSLQGYEQYF. The CDR3 DNA sequence: TGTGCCTGGAGCCTACAGGGCTACGAGCAGTACTTC.

The CDR3 is CASSPGTGGGEKLFF. The CDR3 DNA reads as TGCGCCAGCAGCCCAGGGACGGGAGGTGGGGAAAAACTGTTTTTT. The chain recombines TRBV5-1 with TRBJ1-4; perhaps TRBD1 as D (5 bases). Trimming shortened V by 4 bases and J by 8 bases, and 18 bases separated the two germline ends. Looked up from germline, CDR1 is SGHRS and CDR2 is YFSETQ. The CDR3 extends over 15 amino acids.

Remarks on this clone: No conserved phenylalanine or tryptophan is present at the end of the CDR3, so a read error is the likely explanation. Because the CDR3's place on the DNA is in doubt, the DNA is left out and the CDR3 is given as listed by TCRdb. The genes are TRBV11-2 and TRBJ1-2. The germline gives CDR1 SGHAT, CDR2 FQNNGV. The length of the CDR3 is 9 amino acids, counting both ends. CDR3 region: CASSFEGRG.

The chain joins TRBV5-1 to TRBJ1-1, with D possibly matching TRBD1 (5 bases). From germline, CDR1 is SGHRS and CDR2 YFSETQ. Deletions cut 3 bases from V and 5 bases from J, with 14 bases between. The CDR3 totals 14 residues. The CDR3 is CASSWGLGGTEAFF. The CDR3 bases are TGCGCCAGCAGCTGGGGCCTCGGGGGGACTGAAGCTTTCTTT.

This chain links TRBV19 with TRBJ2-3; TRBD1 agrees at 9 bases. The CDR3 contains 14 residues. Trimming cost V 1 base and J 4 bases; bases outside gene matches: 0. Germline V gene sequence: CDR1 LNHDA, CDR2 SQIVND (reference sequence). CDR3: CASSIGQGADTQYF. The CDR3 nucleotides read TGTGCCAGTAGTATAGGACAGGGGGCAGATACGCAGTATTTT.

The rearrangement links TRBV6-4 to TRBJ2-1, with D possibly being TRBD1 (7 bases). V was trimmed by 2 bases and J by 9 bases, leaving 17 bases between them. The CDR3 spans 15 residues. Germline CDR1 MRHNA, CDR2 SNTAGT. DNA for the CDR3: TGTGCCAGCAGTGACGGCGGGACAGTCGGAGGTGAGCAGTTCTTC. Translated: CASSDGGTVGGEQFF.

The rearrangement uses TRBV2 and TRBJ2-2; D remains ambiguous. CDR3 size: 15 residues. Trimming cost V 7 bases and J 5 bases, with 17 bases left between them. CDR1 SNHLY and CDR2 FYNNEI come from the germline V gene. The CDR3 region has the DNA TGTGCCAGCACCCATGGCAGCGCGGCTACCGGGGAGCTGTTTTTT. Translated: CASTHGSAATGELFF.

The chain joins TRBV6-6 to TRBJ2-7; D is possibly TRBD2 (5 bases). This CDR3 contains 15 residues. CDR1 is MNHNY, CDR2 SVGAGI, per germline (reference sequence). V lost 0 bases, J lost 4 bases, and 13 bases lay in between. The CDR3 region is CASSYSKDSRYEQYF. CDR3 coding DNA: TGTGCCAGCAGTTACTCCAAGGACTCGCGATACGAGCAGTACTTC.

In DNA, the CDR3 is TGTGCCAGCACCACGCCCGGGACAAACTATGGCTACACCTTC. It is translated as CASTTPGTNYGYTF. V is TRBV6-6 and J is TRBJ1-2; D perhaps matches TRBD1 (6 bases). The CDR3 sequence is 14 residues long. Trimming shortened V by 7 bases and J by 2 bases, and 14 bases separated the two germline ends. From germline, CDR1 is MNHNY and CDR2 SVGAGI (reference sequence).

The rearrangement joins TRBV2 to TRBJ2-7, with TRBD2 matching 9 bases. The CDR3 sequence is 17 residues long. The germline CDR1 and CDR2 sequences are SNHLY and FYNNEI. V lost 3 bases, J lost 3 bases, and 12 bases stayed unmatched. CDR3 DNA sequence: TGTGCCAGCAGTGATCCGAGCGGGAGGCCGGTAAACTACGAGCAGTACTTC. Amino acids: CASSDPSGRPVNYEQYF.

The chain couples TRBV30 to TRBJ1-6; no reliable D call. Germline CDR1 reads GTSNPN; CDR2 reads SVGIG (reference sequence). The CDR3 length is 11 residues. V gave up 0 bases and J gave up 10 bases, with 4 bases separating them. The CDR3 coding sequence is TGTGCCTGGAGTGTGTTATCACCCCTCCACTTT. Its translation: CAWSVLSPLHF.